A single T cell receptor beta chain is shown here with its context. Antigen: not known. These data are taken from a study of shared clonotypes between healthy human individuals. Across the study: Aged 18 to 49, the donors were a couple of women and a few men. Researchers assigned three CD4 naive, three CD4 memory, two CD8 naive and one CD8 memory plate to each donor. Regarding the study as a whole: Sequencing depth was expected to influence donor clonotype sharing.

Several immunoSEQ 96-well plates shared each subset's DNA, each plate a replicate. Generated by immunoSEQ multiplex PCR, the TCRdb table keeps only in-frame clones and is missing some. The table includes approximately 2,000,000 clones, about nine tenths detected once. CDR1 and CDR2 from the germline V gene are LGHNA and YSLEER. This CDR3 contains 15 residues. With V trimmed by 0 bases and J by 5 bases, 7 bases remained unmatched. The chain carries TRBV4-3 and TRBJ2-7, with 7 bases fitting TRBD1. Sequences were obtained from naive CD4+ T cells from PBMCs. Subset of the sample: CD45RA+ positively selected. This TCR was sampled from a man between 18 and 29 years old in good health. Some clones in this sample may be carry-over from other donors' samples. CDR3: CASSQDRGSVHEQYF. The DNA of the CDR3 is TGCGCCAGCAGCCAAGACAGGGGGTCTGTCCACGAGCAGTACTTC.